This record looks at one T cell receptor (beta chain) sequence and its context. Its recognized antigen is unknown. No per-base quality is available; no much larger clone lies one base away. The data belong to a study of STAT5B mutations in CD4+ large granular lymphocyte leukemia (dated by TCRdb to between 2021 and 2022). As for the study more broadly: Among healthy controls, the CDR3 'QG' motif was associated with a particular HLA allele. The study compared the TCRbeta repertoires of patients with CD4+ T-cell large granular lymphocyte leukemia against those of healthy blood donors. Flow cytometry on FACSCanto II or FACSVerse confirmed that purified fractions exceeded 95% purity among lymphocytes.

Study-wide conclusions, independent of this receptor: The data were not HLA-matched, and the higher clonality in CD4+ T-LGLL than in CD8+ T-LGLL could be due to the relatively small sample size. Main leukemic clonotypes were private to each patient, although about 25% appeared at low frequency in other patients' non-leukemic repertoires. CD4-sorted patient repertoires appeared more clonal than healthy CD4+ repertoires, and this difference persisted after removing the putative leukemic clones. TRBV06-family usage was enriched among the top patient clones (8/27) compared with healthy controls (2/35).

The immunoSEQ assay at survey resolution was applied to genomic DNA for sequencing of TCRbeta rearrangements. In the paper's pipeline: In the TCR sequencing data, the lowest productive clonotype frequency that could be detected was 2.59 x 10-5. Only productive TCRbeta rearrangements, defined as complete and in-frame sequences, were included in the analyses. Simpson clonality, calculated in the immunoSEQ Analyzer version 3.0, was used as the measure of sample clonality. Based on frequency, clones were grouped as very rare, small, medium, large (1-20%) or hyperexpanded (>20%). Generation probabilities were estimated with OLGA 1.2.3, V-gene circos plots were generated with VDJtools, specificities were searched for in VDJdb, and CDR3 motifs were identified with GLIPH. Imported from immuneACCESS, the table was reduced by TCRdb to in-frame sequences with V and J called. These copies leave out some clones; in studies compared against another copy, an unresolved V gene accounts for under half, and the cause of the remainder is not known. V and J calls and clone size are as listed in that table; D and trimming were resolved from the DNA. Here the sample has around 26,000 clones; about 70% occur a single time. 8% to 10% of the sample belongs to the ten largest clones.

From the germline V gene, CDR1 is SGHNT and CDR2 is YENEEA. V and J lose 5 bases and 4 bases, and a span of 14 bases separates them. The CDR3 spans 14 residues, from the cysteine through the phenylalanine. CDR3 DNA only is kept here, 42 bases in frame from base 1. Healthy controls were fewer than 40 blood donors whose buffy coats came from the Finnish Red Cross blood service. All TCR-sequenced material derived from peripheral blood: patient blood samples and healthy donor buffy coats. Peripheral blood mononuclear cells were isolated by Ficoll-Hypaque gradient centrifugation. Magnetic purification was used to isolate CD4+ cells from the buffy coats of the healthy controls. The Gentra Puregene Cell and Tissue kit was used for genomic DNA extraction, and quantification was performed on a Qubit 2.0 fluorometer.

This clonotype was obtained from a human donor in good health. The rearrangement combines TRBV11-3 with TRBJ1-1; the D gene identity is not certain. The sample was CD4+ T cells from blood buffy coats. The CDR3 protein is CASSPMAGSTEAFF. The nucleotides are TGTGCCAGCAGCCCAATGGCCGGGAGCACTGAAGCTTTCTTT.